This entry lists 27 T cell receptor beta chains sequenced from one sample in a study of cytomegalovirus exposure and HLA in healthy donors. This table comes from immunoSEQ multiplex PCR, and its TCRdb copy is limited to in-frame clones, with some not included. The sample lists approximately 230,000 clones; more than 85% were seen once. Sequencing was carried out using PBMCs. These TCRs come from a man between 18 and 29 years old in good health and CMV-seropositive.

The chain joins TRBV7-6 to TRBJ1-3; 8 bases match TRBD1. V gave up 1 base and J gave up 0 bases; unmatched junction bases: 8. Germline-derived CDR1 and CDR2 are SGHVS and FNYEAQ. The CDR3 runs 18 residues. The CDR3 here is CASSLEAGGPFSGNTIYF. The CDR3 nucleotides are TGTGCCAGCAGCTTAGAGGCAGGGGGCCCTTTCTCTGGAAACACCATATATTTT.

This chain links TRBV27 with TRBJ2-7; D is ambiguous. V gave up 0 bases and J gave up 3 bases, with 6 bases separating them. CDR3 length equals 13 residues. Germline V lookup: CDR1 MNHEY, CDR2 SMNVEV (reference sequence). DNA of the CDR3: TGTGCCAGCAGTTTATCAAGAAGCTACGAGCAGTACTTC. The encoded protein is CASSLSRSYEQYF.

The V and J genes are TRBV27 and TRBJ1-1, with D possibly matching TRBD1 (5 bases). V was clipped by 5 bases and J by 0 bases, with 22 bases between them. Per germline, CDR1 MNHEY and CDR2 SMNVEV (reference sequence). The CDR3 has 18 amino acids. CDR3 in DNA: TGTGCCAGCAGTCTTTCGGGGTCCCAGGGTGCAATGAACACTGAAGCTTTCTTT. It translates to CASSLSGSQGAMNTEAFF.

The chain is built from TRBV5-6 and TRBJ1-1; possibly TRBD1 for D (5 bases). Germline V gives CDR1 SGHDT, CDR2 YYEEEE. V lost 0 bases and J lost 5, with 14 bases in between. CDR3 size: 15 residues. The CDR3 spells CASSLVAGRGTEAFF. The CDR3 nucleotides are TGTGCCAGCAGCTTGGTGGCAGGGCGGGGAACTGAAGCTTTCTTT.

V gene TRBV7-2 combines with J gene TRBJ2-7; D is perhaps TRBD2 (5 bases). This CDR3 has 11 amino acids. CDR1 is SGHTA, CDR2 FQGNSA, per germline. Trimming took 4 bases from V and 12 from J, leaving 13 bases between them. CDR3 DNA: TGTGCCAGCAGCTGGACGGGAACCCTGTACTTC. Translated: CASSWTGTLYF.

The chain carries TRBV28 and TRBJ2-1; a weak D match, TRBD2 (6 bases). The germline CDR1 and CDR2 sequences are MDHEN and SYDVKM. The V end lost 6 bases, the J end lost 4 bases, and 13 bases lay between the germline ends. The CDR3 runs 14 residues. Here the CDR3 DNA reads TGTGCCAGCAGCCCTGCGGGACGGTACAATGAGCAGTTCTTC. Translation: CASSPAGRYNEQFF.

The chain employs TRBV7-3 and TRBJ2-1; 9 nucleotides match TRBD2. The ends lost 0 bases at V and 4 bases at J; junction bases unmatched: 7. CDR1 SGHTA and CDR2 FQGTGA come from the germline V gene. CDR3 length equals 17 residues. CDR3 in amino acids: CASSLTGTSLTYNEQFF. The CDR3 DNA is TGTGCCAGCAGCTTAACCGGGACTAGCCTTACGTACAATGAGCAGTTCTTC.

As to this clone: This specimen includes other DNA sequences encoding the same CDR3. CDR3 DNA sequence: TGTGCCAGTACCGGGCCCTACAATGAGCAGTTCTTC. Amino acids: CASTGPYNEQFF. This chain links TRBV2 with TRBJ2-1; D unresolved. Germline lookup yields CDR1 SNHLY and CDR2 FYNNEI. Deletions cut 9 bases from V and 2 bases from J, with 8 bases between. CDR3 size: 12 residues.

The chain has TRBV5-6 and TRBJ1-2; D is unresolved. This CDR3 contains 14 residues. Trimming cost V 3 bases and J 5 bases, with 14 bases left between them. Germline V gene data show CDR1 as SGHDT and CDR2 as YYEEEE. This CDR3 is CASSSDPSGYGYTF. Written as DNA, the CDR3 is TGTGCCAGCAGCTCGGACCCCTCAGGTTATGGCTACACCTTC.

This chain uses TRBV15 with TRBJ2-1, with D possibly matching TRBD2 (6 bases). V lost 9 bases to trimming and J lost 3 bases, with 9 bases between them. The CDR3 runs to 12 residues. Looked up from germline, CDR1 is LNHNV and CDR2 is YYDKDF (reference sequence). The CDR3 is CATSSVYNEQFF. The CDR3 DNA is TGTGCCACTTCTAGCGTCTACAATGAGCAGTTCTTC.

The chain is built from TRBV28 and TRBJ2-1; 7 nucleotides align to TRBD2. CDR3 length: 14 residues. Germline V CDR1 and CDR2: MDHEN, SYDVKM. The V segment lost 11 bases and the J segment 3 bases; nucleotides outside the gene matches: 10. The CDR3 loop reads CAHGGRGIYNEQFF. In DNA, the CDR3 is TGTGCCCACGGCGGGAGAGGTATCTACAATGAGCAGTTCTTC.

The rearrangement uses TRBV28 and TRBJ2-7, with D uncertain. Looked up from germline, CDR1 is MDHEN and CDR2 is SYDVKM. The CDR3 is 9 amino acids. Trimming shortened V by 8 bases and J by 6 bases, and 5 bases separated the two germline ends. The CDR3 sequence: CASGSEQYF. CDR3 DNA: TGTGCCAGCGGCTCCGAGCAGTACTTC.

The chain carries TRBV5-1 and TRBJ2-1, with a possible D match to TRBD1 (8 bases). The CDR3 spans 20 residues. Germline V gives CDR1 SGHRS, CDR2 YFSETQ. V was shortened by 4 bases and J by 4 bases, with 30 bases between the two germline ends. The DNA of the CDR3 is TGCGCCAGCAGCCCCGGGACAGGTTATGGCGGGAGCCCCAATTACAATGAGCAGTTCTTC. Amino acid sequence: CASSPGTGYGGSPNYNEQFF. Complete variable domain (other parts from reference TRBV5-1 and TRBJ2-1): KAGVTQTPRYLIKTRGQQVTLSCSPISGHRSVSWYQQTPGQGLQFLFEYFSETQRNKGNFPGRFSGRQFSNSRSEMNVSTLELGDSALYLCASSPGTGYGGSPNYNEQFFGPGTRLTVL.

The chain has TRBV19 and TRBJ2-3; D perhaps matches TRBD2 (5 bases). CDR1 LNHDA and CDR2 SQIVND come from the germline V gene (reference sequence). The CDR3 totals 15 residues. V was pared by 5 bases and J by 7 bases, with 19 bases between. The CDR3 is CASSWRGGGVNTQYF. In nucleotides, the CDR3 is TGTGCCAGTAGTTGGAGAGGTGGAGGTGTGAATACGCAGTATTTT.

In DNA, the CDR3 is TGTGCCAGCAGTGGTCCCAGCGGGAGGGCCCAAGAGACCCAGTACTTC. Translating it yields CASSGPSGRAQETQYF. The chain is built from TRBV6-1 and TRBJ2-5, with 10 bases matching TRBD2. The junction had 6 bases not matched to a gene; V was cut back by 4 bases and J by 1 base. Germline V gene data show CDR1 as MNHNS and CDR2 as SASEGT. This CDR3 has 16 amino acids.

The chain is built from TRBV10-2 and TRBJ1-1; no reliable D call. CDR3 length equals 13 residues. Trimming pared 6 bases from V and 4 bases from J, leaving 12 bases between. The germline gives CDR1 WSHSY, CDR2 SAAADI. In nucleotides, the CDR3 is TGCGCCAGCAGGACACTGGGGAGCACTGAAGCTTTCTTT. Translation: CASRTLGSTEAFF.

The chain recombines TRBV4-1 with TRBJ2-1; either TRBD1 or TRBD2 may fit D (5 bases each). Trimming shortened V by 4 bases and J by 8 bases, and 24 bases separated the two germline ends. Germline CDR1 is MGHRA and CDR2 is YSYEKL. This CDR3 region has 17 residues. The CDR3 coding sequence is TGCGCCAGCAGCCCCCCCCCGGGGACCACACAAGAGGATGAGCAGTTCTTC. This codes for CASSPPPGTTQEDEQFF.

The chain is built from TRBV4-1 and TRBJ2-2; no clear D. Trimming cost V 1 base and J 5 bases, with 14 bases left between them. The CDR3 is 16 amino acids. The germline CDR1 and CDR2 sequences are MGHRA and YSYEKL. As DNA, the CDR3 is TGCGCCAGCAGCCAAGCCCCCGGCGGCGGTACCGGGGAGCTGTTTTTT. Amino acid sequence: CASSQAPGGGTGELFF.

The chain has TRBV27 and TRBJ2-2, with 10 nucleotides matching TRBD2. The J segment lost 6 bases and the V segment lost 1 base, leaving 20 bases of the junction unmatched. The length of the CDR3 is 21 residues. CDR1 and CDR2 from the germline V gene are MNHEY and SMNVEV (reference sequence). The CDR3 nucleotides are TGTGCCAGCAGTTTATTATCGTTGAGCGGGAGGGCCGGGGAAGTCCCCGGGGAGCTGTTTTTT. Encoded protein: CASSLLSLSGRAGEVPGELFF.

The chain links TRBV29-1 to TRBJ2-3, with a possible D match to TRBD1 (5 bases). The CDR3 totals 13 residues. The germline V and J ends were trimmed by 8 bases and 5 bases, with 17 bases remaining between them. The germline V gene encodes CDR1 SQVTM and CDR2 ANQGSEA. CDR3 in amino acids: CSSQKDTGDTQYF. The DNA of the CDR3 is TGCAGCTCACAGAAGGACACCGGAGATACGCAGTATTTT.

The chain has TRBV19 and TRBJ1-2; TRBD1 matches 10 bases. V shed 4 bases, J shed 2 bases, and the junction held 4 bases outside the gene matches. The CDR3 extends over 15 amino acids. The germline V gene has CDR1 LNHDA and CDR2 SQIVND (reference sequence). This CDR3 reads CASSTDRGQNYGYTF. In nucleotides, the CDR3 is TGTGCCAGTAGTACAGACAGGGGGCAGAACTATGGCTACACCTTC.

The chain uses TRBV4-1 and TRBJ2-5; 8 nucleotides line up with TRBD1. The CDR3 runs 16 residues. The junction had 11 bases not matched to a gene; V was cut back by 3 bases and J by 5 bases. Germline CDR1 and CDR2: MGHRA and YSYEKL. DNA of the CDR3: TGCGCCAGCAGCCATCTAACGACAGGGGAAGGCGAGACCCAGTACTTC. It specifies CASSHLTTGEGETQYF.

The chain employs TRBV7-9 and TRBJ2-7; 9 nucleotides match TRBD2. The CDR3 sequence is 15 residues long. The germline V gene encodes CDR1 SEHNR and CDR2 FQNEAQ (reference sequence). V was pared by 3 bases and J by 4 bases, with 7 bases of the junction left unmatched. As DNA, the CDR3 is TGTGCCAGCAGCTTCCTCATAGCGGGAGATTACGAGCAGTACTTC. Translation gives CASSFLIAGDYEQYF.

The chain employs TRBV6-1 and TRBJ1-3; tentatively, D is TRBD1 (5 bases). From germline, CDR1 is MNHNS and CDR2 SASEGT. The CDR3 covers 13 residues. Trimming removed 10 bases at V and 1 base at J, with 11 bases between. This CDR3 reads CATAWGSGNTIYF. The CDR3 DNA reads TGTGCCACCGCGTGGGGGTCTGGAAACACCATATATTTT.

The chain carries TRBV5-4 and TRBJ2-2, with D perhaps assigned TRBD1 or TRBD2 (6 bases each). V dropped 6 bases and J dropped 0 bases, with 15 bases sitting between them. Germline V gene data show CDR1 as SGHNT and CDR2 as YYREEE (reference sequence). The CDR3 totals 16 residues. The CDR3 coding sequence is TGTGCCAGCACATGGGACGGGGGCCCGAACACCGGGGAGCTGTTTTTT. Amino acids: CASTWDGGPNTGELFF.

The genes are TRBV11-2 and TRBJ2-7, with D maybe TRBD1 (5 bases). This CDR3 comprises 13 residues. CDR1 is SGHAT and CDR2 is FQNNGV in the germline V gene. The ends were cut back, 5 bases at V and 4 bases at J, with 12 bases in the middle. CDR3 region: CASSPRDHYEQYF. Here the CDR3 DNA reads TGTGCCAGCAGCCCCAGGGATCATTACGAGCAGTACTTC.

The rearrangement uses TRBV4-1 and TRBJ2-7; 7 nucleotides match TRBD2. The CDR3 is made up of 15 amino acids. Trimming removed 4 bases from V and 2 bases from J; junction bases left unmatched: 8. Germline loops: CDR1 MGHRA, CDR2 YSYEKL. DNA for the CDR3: TGCGCCAGCAGCCGAACGGAACTAGCGACCTACGAGCAGTACTTC. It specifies CASSRTELATYEQYF.